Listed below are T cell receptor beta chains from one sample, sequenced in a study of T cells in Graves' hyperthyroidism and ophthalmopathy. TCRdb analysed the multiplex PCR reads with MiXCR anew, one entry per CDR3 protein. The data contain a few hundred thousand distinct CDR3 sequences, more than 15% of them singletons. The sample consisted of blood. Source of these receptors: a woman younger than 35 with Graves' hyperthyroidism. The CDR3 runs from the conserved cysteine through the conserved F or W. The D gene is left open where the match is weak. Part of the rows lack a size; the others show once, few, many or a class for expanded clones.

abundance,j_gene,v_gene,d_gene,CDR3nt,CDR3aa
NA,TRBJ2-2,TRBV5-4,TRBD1,TGTGCCAGCAGCTTGTTGGGGACAGGGGGGTCCGGGGAGCTGTTTTTT,CASSLLGTGGSGELFF
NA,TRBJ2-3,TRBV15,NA,TGTGCCACCAGCATCCTCGGGGGTTTAACTAGCACAGATACGCAGTATTTT,CATSILGGLTSTDTQYF
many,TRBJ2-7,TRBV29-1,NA,TGCAGCGTTGAAGTAAGAACATCCGAGCAGTACTTC,CSVEVRTSEQYF
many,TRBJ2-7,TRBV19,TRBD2,TGTGCCAGTAGTCCGAGCGGGACCGTCTACGAGCAGTACTTC,CASSPSGTVYEQYF
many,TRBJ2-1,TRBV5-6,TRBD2,TGTGCCAGCAGCACGCTAGCGGGTTCCTACAATGAGCAGTTCTTC,CASSTLAGSYNEQFF
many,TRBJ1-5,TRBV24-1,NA,TGTGCCACTCAACAGGGACTTAGTCAGCCCCAGCATTTT,CATQQGLSQPQHF
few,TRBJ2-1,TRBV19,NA,TGTGCCAGTAGTACCGGGTACAGAGCGGACCTCCCGGGTGAGCAGTTCTTC,CASSTGYRADLPGEQFF
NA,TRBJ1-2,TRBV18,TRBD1,TGTGCCAGCTCACCCCTCGATTCGTGGACAGGGGAGCATGGCTACACCTTC,CASSPLDSWTGEHGYTF
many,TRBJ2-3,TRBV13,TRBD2,TGTGCCAGCAGGATTAGAGCAAGTGGACTAGCGAGAGATACGCAGTATTTT,CASRIRASGLARDTQYF
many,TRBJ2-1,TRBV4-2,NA,TGTGCCAGCAGCCAAATTAGCCTTCCCGCCTACAATGAGCAGTTCTTC,CASSQISLPAYNEQFF
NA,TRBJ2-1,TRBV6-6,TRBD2,TGTGCCAGCAGTTACGTTTTGGGCGGGAGCTACAATGAGCAGTTCTTC,CASSYVLGGSYNEQFF
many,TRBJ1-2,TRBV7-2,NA,TGTGCCAGCAGCTTCGGCCCTTTGCGACCTAACTATGGCTACACCTTC,CASSFGPLRPNYGYTF
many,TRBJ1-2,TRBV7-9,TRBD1,TGTGCCAGCAGCTTGGTAGAGGACAGGGGGGACTATGGCTACACCTTC,CASSLVEDRGDYGYTF
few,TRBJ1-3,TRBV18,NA,TGTGCCAGCTCACCACCGGTCAGAGTTACAGGAAACACCATATATTTT,CASSPPVRVTGNTIYF
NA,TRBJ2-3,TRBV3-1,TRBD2,TGTGCCAGCAGCCAAGTAGGCGGGAGTAGGACAGATACGCAGTATTTT,CASSQVGGSRTDTQYF
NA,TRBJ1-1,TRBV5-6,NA,TGTGCCAGCAGCTTAGGAAAAACGAACACTGAAGCTTTCTTT,CASSLGKTNTEAFF
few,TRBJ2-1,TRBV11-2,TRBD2,TGTGCCACCACTTCTGGACTAGCGGTTAGCAATGAGCAGTTCTTC,CATTSGLAVSNEQFF
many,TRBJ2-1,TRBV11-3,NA,TGTGCCAGCAGCTTAGCTCCCCCTGTGGGAGAGCAGAATGAGCAGTTCTTC,CASSLAPPVGEQNEQFF
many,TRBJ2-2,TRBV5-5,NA,TGTGCCAGCAGCACACTAAGTACCACCGGGGAGCTGTTTTTT,CASSTLSTTGELFF
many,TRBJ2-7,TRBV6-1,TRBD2,TGTGCCAGCAGGGAGTATCTAGCGGGCCAGTACGAGCAGTACTTC,CASREYLAGQYEQYF
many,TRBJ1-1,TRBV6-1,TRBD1,TGTGCCAGCAGACCCCCGACAGGGGGGCTTGAAGCTTTCTTT,CASRPPTGGLEAFF
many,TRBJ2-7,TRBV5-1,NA,TGCGCCAGCAGCTTGACGGGGGCGGGACGGGGTGTCCACGAGCAGTACTTC,CASSLTGAGRGVHEQYF
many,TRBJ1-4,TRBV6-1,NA,TGTGCCAGCAGACCGGACGCCGGTGGAACTAATGAAAAACTGTTTTTT,CASRPDAGGTNEKLFF
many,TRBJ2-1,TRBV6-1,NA,TGTGCCAGCAGTTCCACTAGGACTGCCCGGCAGTTCTTC,CASSSTRTARQFF
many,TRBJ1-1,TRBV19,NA,TGTGCCAGTAGTATAGGGGGTTCTGAAGCTTTCTTT,CASSIGGSEAFF
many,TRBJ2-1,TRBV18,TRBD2,TGTGCCAGCTCACCACTGACTAGCGGGGGTAGGAATGAGCAGTTCTTC,CASSPLTSGGRNEQFF
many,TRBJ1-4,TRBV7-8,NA,TGTGCCAGCAGCTTAGATACCGAGGATGAAAAACTGTTTTTT,CASSLDTEDEKLFF
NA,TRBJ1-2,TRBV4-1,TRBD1,TGCGCCAGCAGCCAAGATGGACAGGGACACACCTTC,CASSQDGQGHTF
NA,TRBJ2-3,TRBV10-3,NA,TGTGCCATCAGCGGGATGGATGCCTTAAGCACAGATACGCAGTATTTT,CAISGMDALSTDTQYF
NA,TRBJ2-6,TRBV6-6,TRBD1,TGTGCCAGCAGTTACGGACAGGGACAATCCTCTGGGGCCAACGTCCTGACTTTC,CASSYGQGQSSGANVLTF
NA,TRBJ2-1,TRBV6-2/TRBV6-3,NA,TGTGCCAGCAGTTACGAGGTCCAGGGGGGTGAGCAGTTCTTC,CASSYEVQGGEQFF
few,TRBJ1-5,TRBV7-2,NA,TGTGCCAGCAGCTTAGAGGGGGGATTTTACAATCAGCCCCAGCATTTT,CASSLEGGFYNQPQHF
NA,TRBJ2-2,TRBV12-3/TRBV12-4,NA,TGTGCCAGCAAGGGGTGGAACACCGGGGAGCTGTTTTTT,CASKGWNTGELFF
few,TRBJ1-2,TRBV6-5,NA,TGTGCCAGCAGTTACTCGGGGGTCGGTGGCTACACCTTC,CASSYSGVGGYTF
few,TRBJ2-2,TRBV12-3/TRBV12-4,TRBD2,TGTGCCAGCAGTCTAGAAGCAGCGGGGGCCACCGGGGAGCTGTTTTTT,CASSLEAAGATGELFF
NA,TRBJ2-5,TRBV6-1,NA,TGTGCCAGCAGGGGGGTGAGGGAGACCCAGTACTTC,CASRGVRETQYF
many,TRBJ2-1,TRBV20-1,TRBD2,TGCAGTGCCGAGAACAGCGGGGTCAATGAGCAGTTCTTC,CSAENSGVNEQFF
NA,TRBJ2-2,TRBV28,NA,TGTGCCAGCAGTCGTCCCAGGGGAGGGAACACCGGGGAGCTGTTTTTT,CASSRPRGGNTGELFF
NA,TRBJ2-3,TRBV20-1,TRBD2,TGCAGTGCTAGAGATGTCCGGGGGGGCCTAGATACGCAGTATTTT,CSARDVRGGLDTQYF
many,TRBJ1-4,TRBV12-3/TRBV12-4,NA,TGTGCCAGCAGTTTCATTCCTCGGCAGGGCGGTGAAAAACTGTTTTTT,CASSFIPRQGGEKLFF
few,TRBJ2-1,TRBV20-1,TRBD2,TGCAGTGCTCCCGGGACTAGGGGAAACACCTACAATGAGCAGTTCTTC,CSAPGTRGNTYNEQFF